The 2 T cell receptor beta chains presented below share a single source sample, sequenced in a study of shared clonotypes between healthy human individuals. Naive CD8 cells lacked CD45RO and underwent positive selection for CCR7, leaving out terminally differentiated effector memory CD45RA+ cells. Method: immunoSEQ multiplex PCR; TCRdb's copy keeps in-frame clones and lacks some. The table has hundreds of thousands of clones, 92% seen once. The sequencing sample was made of naive CD8+ T cells sorted from blood. These receptors originate from a man aged 30 to 39 in good health.

Only one count was recorded for this clone. The V and J genes are TRBV9 and TRBJ2-1; no clear D. This CDR3 contains 15 residues. Germline values: CDR1 SGDLS, CDR2 YYNGEE. Trimming stripped 0 bases from V and 4 bases from J, with 11 bases between. The CDR3 protein is CASSVGGHSYNEQFF. The CDR3 coding sequence is TGTGCCAGCAGCGTAGGGGGTCATTCGTACAATGAGCAGTTCTTC.

The chain combines TRBV9 with TRBJ2-3; 12 nucleotides align to TRBD1. The CDR3 is 16 amino acids. V shed 3 bases and J 3 bases; nucleotides not matched to a gene: 5. Germline V gives CDR1 SGDLS, CDR2 YYNGEE. The CDR3 coding sequence is TGTGCCAGCAGCGCGGGGACAGGGGGCATGACAGATACGCAGTATTTT. The encoded protein is CASSAGTGGMTDTQYF. Looking up the rest from reference TRBV9 and TRBJ2-3 gives the full variable domain: DSGVTQTPKHLITATGQRVTLRCSPRSGDLSVYWYQQSLDQGLQFLIQYYNGEERAKGNILERFSAQQFPDLHSELNLSSLELGDSALYFCASSAGTGGMTDTQYFGPGTRLTVL.